The clone carrying this T cell receptor (beta chain) was recorded at least ten times. Its antigen is unknown. TCRdb reprocessed the 5' RACE reads with MiXCR, giving one entry per CDR3 protein. The data hold tens of thousands of distinct CDR3 sequences, with 2% to 3% observed a single time. These data originate in a study of neurological immune-mediated disorders. Overall study results and limits: Grouping of repertoires by phylogeny put those of 18 of 34 multiple sclerosis patients into a single related-CDR3 cluster, a possible signature.

With V trimmed by 6 bases and J by 4 bases, 12 bases remained unmatched. CDR3 length: 17 amino acids. CDR1 MNHEY and CDR2 SVGAGI come from the germline V gene. What was sequenced was PBMCs. The chain recombines TRBV6-5 with TRBJ2-6, with 7 bases aligning to TRBD1. The clonotype originates from a man in his fifties or sixties with multiple sclerosis. The chain's CDR3 is CASSPTGFSGGANVLTF. The CDR3 nucleotides are TGTGCCAGCAGCCCGACAGGGTTCTCGGGCGGGGCCAACGTCCTGACTTTC.